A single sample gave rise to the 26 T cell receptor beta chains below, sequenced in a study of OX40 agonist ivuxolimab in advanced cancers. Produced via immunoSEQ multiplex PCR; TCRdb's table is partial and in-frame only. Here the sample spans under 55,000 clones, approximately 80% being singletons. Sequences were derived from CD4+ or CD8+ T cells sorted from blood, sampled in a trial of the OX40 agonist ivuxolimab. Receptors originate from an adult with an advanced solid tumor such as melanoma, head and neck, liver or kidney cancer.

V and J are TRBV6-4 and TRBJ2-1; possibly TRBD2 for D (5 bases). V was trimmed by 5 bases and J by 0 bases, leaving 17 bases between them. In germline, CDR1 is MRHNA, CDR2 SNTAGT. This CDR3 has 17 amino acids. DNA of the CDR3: TGTGCCAGCAGTCGGGCCGGAGGCGGCAGCTCCTACAATGAGCAGTTCTTC. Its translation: CASSRAGGGSSYNEQFF.

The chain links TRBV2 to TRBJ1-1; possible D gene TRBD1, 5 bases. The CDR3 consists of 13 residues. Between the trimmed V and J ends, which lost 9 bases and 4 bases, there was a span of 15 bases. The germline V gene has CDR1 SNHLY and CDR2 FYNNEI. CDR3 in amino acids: CARRGTGRTEAFF. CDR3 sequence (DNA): TGTGCCAGGCGGGGGACCGGGCGCACTGAAGCTTTCTTT.

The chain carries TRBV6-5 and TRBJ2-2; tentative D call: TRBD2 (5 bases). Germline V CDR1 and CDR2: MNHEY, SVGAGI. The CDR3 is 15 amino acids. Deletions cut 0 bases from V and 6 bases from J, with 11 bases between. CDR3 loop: CASSYSRGRAGELFF. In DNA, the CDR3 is TGTGCCAGCAGTTACTCGAGAGGGCGGGCCGGGGAGCTGTTTTTT.

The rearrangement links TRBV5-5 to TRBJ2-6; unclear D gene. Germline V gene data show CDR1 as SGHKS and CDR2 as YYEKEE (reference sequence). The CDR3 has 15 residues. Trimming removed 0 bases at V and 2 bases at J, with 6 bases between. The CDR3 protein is CASSLEVPGANVLTF. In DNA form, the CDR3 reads TGTGCCAGCAGCTTGGAAGTCCCTGGGGCCAACGTCCTGACTTTC.

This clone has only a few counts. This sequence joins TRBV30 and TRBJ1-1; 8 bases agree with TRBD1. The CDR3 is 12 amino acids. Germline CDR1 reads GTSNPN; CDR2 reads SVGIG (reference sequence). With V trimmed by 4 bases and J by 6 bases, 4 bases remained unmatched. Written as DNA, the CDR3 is TGTGCCTGGACCCCAGGGGGCCCTGAAGCTTTCTTT. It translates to CAWTPGGPEAFF.

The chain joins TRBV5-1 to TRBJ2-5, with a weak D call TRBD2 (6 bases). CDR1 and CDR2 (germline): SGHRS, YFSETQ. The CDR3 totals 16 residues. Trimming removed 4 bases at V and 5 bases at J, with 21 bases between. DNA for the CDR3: TGCGCCAGCAGCCCCCGGGACTCACGATCTATGGAGACCCAGTACTTC. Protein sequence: CASSPRDSRSMETQYF.

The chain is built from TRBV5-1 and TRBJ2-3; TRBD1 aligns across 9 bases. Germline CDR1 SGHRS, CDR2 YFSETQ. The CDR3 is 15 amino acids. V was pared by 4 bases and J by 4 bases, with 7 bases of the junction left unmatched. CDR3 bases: TGCGCCAGCAGCGCGGGACAGGGAGTGGCAGATACGCAGTATTTT. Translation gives CASSAGQGVADTQYF.

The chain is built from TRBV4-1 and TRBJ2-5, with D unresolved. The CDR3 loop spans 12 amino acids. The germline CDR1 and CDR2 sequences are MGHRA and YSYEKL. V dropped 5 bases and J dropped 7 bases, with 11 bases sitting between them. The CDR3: CASSRGEGTQYF. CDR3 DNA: TGCGCCAGCAGCAGAGGTGAAGGGACCCAGTACTTC.

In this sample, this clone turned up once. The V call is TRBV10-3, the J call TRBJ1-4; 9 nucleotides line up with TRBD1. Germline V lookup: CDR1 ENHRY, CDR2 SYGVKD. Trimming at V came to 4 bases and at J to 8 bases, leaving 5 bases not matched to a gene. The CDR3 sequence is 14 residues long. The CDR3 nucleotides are TGTGCCATCAGTGTATCGGACAGGGGAGAAAAACTGTTTTTT. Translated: CAISVSDRGEKLFF.

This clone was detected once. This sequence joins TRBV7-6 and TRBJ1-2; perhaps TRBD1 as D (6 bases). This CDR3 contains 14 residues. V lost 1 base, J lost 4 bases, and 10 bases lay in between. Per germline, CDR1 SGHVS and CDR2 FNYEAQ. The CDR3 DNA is TGTGCCAGCAGCTTAGTGGGGACACTCTATGGCTACACCTTC. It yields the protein CASSLVGTLYGYTF.

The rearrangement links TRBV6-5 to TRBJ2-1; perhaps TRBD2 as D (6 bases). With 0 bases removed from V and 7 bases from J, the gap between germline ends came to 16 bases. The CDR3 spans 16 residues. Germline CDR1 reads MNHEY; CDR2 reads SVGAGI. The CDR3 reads CASSYSSQPGVNEQFF. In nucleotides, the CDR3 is TGTGCCAGCAGTTACTCAAGCCAACCGGGAGTGAATGAGCAGTTCTTC.

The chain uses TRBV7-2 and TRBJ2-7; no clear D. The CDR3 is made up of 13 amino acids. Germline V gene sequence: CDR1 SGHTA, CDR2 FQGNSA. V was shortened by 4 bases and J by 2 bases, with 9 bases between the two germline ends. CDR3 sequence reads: CASSSPSPYEQYF. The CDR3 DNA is TGTGCCAGCAGCTCCCCTTCACCCTACGAGCAGTACTTC. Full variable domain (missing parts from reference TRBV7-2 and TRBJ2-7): GAGVSQSPSNKVTEKGKDVELRCDPISGHTALYWYRQSLGQGLEFLIYFQGNSAPDKSGLPSDRFSAERTGGSVSTLTIQRTQQEDSAVYLCASSSPSPYEQYFGPGTRLTVT.

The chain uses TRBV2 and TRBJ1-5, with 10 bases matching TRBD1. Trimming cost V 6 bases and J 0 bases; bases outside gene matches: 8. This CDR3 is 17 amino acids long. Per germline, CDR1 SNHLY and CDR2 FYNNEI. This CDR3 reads CASRLDRGGNSNQPQHF. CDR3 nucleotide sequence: TGTGCCAGCAGATTGGACAGGGGGGGAAATAGCAATCAGCCCCAGCATTTT.

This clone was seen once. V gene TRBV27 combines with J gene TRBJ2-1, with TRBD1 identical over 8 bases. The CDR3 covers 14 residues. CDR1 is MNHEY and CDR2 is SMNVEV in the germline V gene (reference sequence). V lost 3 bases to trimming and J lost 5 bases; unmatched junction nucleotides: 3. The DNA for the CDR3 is TGTGCCAGCAGTTTGACAGGGGCTCACAATGAGCAGTTCTTC. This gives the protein CASSLTGAHNEQFF.

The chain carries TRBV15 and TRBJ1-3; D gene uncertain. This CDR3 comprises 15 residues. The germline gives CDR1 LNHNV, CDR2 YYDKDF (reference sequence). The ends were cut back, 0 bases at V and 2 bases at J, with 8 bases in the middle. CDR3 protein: CATSREGYTGNTIYF. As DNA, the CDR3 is TGTGCCACCAGCAGAGAGGGTTACACTGGAAACACCATATATTTT.

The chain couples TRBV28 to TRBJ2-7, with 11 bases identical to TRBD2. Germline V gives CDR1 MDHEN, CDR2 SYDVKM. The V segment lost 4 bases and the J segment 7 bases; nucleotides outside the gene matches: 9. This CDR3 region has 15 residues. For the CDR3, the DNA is TGTGCCAGCAGTTCCTTAGCGGGAGGGTTTAGGGAGCAGTACTTC. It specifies CASSSLAGGFREQYF.

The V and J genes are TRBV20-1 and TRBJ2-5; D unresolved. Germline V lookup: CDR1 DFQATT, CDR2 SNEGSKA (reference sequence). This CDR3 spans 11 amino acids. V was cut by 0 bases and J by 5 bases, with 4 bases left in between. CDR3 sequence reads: CSARDWETQYF. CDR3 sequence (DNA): TGCAGTGCTAGAGACTGGGAGACCCAGTACTTC.

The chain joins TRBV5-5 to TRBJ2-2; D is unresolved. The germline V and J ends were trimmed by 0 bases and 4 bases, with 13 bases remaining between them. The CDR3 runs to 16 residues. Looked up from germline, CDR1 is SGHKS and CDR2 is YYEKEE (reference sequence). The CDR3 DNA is TGTGCCAGCAGCTTGGTGCCTCAAATTGGCACCGGGGAGCTGTTTTTT. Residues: CASSLVPQIGTGELFF.

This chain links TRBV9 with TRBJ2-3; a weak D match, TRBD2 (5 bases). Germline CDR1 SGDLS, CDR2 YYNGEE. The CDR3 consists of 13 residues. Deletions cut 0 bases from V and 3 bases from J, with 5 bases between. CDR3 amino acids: CASSVGRTDTQYF. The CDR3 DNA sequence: TGTGCCAGCAGCGTAGGGAGGACAGATACGCAGTATTTT.

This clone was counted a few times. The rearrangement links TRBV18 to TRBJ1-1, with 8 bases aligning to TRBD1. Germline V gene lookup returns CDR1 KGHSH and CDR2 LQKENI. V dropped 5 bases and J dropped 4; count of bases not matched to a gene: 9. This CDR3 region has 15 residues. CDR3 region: CASSSDQGAGTEAFF. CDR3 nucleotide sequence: TGTGCCAGCTCATCCGATCAGGGGGCTGGCACTGAAGCTTTCTTT.

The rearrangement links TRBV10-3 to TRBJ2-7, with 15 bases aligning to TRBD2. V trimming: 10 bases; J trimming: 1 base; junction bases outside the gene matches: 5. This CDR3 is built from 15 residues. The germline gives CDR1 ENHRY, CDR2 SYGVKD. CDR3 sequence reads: CATGTSGGWSYEQYF. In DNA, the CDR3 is TGTGCCACCGGGACTAGCGGGGGGTGGTCCTACGAGCAGTACTTC.

The CDR3 coding sequence is TGTGCCAGCAGCTCGTATCGGGTCTCCTACGAGCAGTACTTC. Protein product: CASSSYRVSYEQYF. The V call is TRBV5-6, the J call TRBJ2-7; D is unclear. Trimming stripped 3 bases from V and 0 bases from J, with 10 bases between. The CDR3 is 14 residues long. Germline V gene sequence: CDR1 SGHDT, CDR2 YYEEEE.

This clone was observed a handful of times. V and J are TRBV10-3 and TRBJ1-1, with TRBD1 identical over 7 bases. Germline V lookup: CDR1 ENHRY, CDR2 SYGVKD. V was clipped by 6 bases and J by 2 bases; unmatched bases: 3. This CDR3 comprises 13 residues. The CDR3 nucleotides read TGTGCCATCAGCGACAGGGAAAACACTGAAGCTTTCTTT. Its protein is CAISDRENTEAFF.

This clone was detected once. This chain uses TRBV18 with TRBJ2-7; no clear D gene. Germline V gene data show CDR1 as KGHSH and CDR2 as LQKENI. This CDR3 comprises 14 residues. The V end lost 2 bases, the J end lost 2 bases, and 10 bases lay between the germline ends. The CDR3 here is CASSPGKLPYEQYF. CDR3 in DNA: TGTGCCAGCTCACCAGGGAAACTACCCTACGAGCAGTACTTC. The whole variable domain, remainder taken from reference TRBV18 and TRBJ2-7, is NAGVMQNPRHLVRRRGQEARLRCSPMKGHSHVYWYRQLPEEGLKFMVYLQKENIIDESGMPKERFSAEFPKEGPSILRIQQVVRGDSAAYFCASSPGKLPYEQYFGPGTRLTVT.

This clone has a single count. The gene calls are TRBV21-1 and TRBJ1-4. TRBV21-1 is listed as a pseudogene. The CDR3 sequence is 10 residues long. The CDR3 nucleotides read TGTGCCAGCAGCAATTCGTTGACCCAATTT. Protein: CASSNSLTQF.

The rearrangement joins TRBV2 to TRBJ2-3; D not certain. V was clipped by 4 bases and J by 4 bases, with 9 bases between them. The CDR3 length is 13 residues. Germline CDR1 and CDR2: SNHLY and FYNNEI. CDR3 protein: CASSVAGSDTQYF. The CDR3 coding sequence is TGTGCCAGCAGTGTAGCAGGATCAGATACGCAGTATTTT.